Given below is one TCR beta chain in context. Its specificity is unknown. The data were taken from a study of cytomegalovirus exposure and HLA in healthy donors. Sequencing used immunoSEQ multiplex PCR; TCRdb keeps in-frame clones, though not all of them. This table has about 150,000 clones, about 88% appearing once. Findings and limits, study-wide: The classifier, whose performance was assessed in both the original and validation cohorts, reportedly diagnosed cytomegalovirus status with high specificity and sensitivity. Three chains tied to CMV proved CMV antigen-specific in vitro. Subsequent analysis found a tendency for first-cohort TCR clusters to co-occur within the 120 or so validation repertoires.

The study drew the donors from its approximately 110-subject validation cohort, separate from the 666-subject first cohort. The CDR3 has 16 amino acids. Trimming at V came to 3 bases and at J to 0 bases, leaving 5 bases not matched to a gene. Germline loops: CDR1 LGHNA, CDR2 YSLEER. The TCR originated in a man between 18 and 29 years old in good health and CMV-seropositive. This chain links TRBV4-3 with TRBJ2-1; 7 bases are a match to TRBD2. Source material: PBMCs. The CDR3 nucleotides read TGCGCCAGCAGCCAGCTAGCGGCAAGCTCCTACAATGAGCAGTTCTTC. Its translation is CASSQLAASSYNEQFF.